Each of the 30 T cell receptor beta chains below was sequenced from the same sample in a study of preoperative IRX-2 immunotherapy in early breast cancer. Treatment indicated: preoperative locoregional IRX-2 cytokine immunotherapy. Some clones are missing from TCRdb's copy, which holds only in-frame ones; the method was immunoSEQ multiplex PCR. The sample contains around 30,000 clones, just under 80% of which appear only once. This sample comprised lymph node tissue, obtained before IRX-2 immunotherapy. The receptors originated from a human donor with breast cancer.

This chain connects TRBV11-3 to TRBJ1-4, with 8 bases that match TRBD1. The J segment lost 8 bases and the V segment lost 7 bases, leaving 15 bases of the junction unmatched. Germline CDR1 and CDR2: SGHNT and YENEEA. The CDR3 extends over 16 amino acids. The DNA for the CDR3 is TGTGCCAGCACTTTTCCGCAGGGGGCCGAAGGGGAAAAACTGTTTTTT. As protein: CASTFPQGAEGEKLFF.

The chain recombines TRBV1 with TRBJ2-5; the table names TRBD1, a call not compared with the DNA. TRBV1 is noted as a pseudogene. The CDR3 is made up of 14 amino acids. The CDR3 spells CASSKGTFQETQYF. The CDR3 DNA follows: TGCGCCAGCAGCAAAGGGACATTTCAAGAGACCCAGTACTTC.

This chain joins TRBV5-1 and TRBJ1-2; D ambiguous. V lost 4 bases to trimming and J lost 2 bases, with 12 bases between them. The germline V gene has CDR1 SGHRS and CDR2 YFSETQ. The CDR3 spans 14 residues. CDR3 DNA sequence: TGCGCCAGCAGCCCATTCGGCCCGAACTATGGCTACACCTTC. Translation gives CASSPFGPNYGYTF.

This chain uses TRBV19 with TRBJ2-7; D remains ambiguous. The germline CDR1 and CDR2 sequences are LNHDA and SQIVND (reference sequence). The CDR3 loop spans 14 amino acids. Trimming stripped 0 bases from V and 2 bases from J, with 8 bases between. In DNA form, the CDR3 reads TGTGCCAGTAGTATAGAGGACGGAGCCTACGAGCAGTACTTC. Residues: CASSIEDGAYEQYF.

J is TRBJ1-2 and V is TRBV28; D not certain. V lost 6 bases to trimming and J lost 4 bases, with 15 bases between them. CDR1 is MDHEN, CDR2 SYDVKM, per germline. The CDR3 has 14 residues. CDR3: CASSLAGLAYGYTF. CDR3 bases: TGTGCCAGCAGCCTGGCGGGGTTGGCCTATGGCTACACCTTC.

This clone was seen a few times. The rearrangement uses TRBV11-3 and TRBJ1-6, with 9 bases aligning to TRBD1. Germline V CDR1 and CDR2: SGHNT, YENEEA. The CDR3 covers 19 residues. V trimming: 3 bases; J trimming: 10 bases; junction bases outside the gene matches: 19. The CDR3 loop reads CASSLTPGQGAHSSSPLHF. The DNA for the CDR3 is TGTGCCAGCAGCTTGACACCGGGACAGGGTGCCCATTCATCATCACCCCTCCACTTT.

The genes are TRBV19 and TRBJ1-1; TRBD1 might be the D (6 bases). Germline CDR1 is LNHDA and CDR2 is SQIVND (reference sequence). The CDR3 sequence is 13 residues long. V gave up 0 bases and J gave up 8 bases, with 10 bases separating them. DNA for the CDR3: TGTGCCAGTAGTATAGAACAGGGAATCGAAGCTTTCTTT. This translates into CASSIEQGIEAFF. Together with reference TRBV19 and TRBJ1-1, the CDR3 gives the full variable domain: DGGITQSPKYLFRKEGQNVTLSCEQNLNHDAMYWYRQDPGQGLRLIYYSQIVNDFQKGDIAEGYSVSREKKESFPLTVTSAQKNPTAFYLCASSIEQGIEAFFGQGTRLTVV.

The chain combines TRBV28 with TRBJ2-4, with D possibly TRBD1 on 7 matching bases. This CDR3 is 14 amino acids long. Germline CDR1 is MDHEN and CDR2 is SYDVKM. V lost 8 bases and J lost 3, with 14 bases in between. The CDR3 region is CASAPGGIKNIQYF. DNA of the CDR3: TGTGCCAGCGCCCCAGGGGGGATCAAAAACATTCAGTACTTC. Drawing the rest from reference TRBV28 and TRBJ2-4, the complete variable domain is DVKVTQSSRYLVKRTGEKVFLECVQDMDHENMFWYRQDPGLGLRLIYFSYDVKMKEKGDIPEGYSVSREKKERFSLILESASTNQTSMYLCASAPGGIKNIQYFGAGTRLSVL.

This chain uses TRBV19 with TRBJ2-5, with D maybe TRBD2 (6 bases). The V gene's germline CDR1 is LNHDA and CDR2 SQIVND (reference sequence). The CDR3 extends over 15 amino acids. Trimming pared 5 bases from V and 1 base from J, leaving 14 bases between. In nucleotides, the CDR3 is TGTGCCAGTAGTTCTCTCGGGGGAAGCCAAGAGACCCAGTACTTC. Translated: CASSSLGGSQETQYF.

The count of this clone is one. V usage is TRBV5-1 and J usage is TRBJ1-4; D unclear. This CDR3 contains 15 residues. Germline lookup yields CDR1 SGHRS and CDR2 YFSETQ. Trimming shortened V by 1 base and J by 5 bases, and 12 bases separated the two germline ends. CDR3 sequence reads: CASSLMRANNEKLFF. CDR3 nucleotides: TGCGCCAGCAGCTTGATGCGGGCCAACAATGAAAAACTGTTTTTT.

This clone has just a few counts. The rearrangement uses TRBV6-8 and TRBJ2-7; D ambiguous. Trimming removed 5 bases from V and 2 bases from J, with 10 bases in between. This CDR3 is 13 amino acids long. Germline CDR1 and CDR2: MNHGY and SAAAGT. The DNA for the CDR3 is TGTGCCAGCAGTGGAGTTACTCCCTACGAGCAGTACTTC. Translating it yields CASSGVTPYEQYF.

V gene TRBV10-2 combines with J gene TRBJ2-7; no reliable D call. Germline V gene sequence: CDR1 WSHSY, CDR2 SAAADI. The V end lost 2 bases, the J end lost 4 bases, and 12 bases lay between the germline ends. The CDR3 length is 14 residues. The CDR3 loop reads CASSEDAARYEQYF. Here the CDR3 DNA reads TGCGCCAGCAGTGAGGACGCCGCGAGGTACGAGCAGTACTTC.

The rearrangement joins TRBV15 to TRBJ2-7; D uncertain. Germline CDR1 and CDR2: LNHNV and YYDKDF (reference sequence). CDR3 length: 14 residues. The V gene lost 1 base and the J gene lost 4 bases, with 11 bases spanning the gap. This chain's CDR3 is CATSRGPVPYEQYF. CDR3 DNA sequence: TGTGCCACCAGCAGAGGCCCGGTGCCGTACGAGCAGTACTTC.

The chain combines TRBV6-8 with TRBJ1-2, with 9 bases aligning to TRBD1. Germline CDR1 MNHGY, CDR2 SAAAGT. The CDR3 spans 17 residues. Unmatched junction bases numbered 15, after V lost 3 bases and J lost 7 bases. For the CDR3, the DNA is TGTGCCAGCAGTTATTCCCCCGTAAGACAGGGGGAGGTTGGCTACACCTTC. It yields the protein CASSYSPVRQGEVGYTF.

The V call is TRBV6-8, the J call TRBJ1-2, with D perhaps matching TRBD1 (5 bases). The V gene's germline CDR1 is MNHGY and CDR2 SAAAGT. The CDR3 covers 15 residues. The V and J ends lost 4 bases and 4 bases respectively, with 16 bases between them. The CDR3 spells CASSFSEQGFYGYTF. Here the CDR3 DNA reads TGTGCCAGCAGTTTCTCTGAGCAGGGTTTCTATGGCTACACCTTC.

This chain joins TRBV28 and TRBJ2-7, with a tentative D call TRBD2 (5 bases). V was clipped by 3 bases and J by 0 bases, with 12 bases between them. The V gene's germline CDR1 is MDHEN and CDR2 SYDVKM. This CDR3 has 15 amino acids. CDR3: CASSLEALGSYEQYF. CDR3 coding DNA: TGTGCCAGCAGTTTGGAGGCCCTAGGCTCCTACGAGCAGTACTTC.

This clone was seen a few times. J is TRBJ2-6 and V is TRBV7-6, with D tentatively TRBD1 (5 bases). The germline V gene has CDR1 SGHVS and CDR2 FNYEAQ. The V gene lost 0 bases and the J gene lost 2 bases, with 8 bases spanning the gap. CDR3 length equals 16 residues. CDR3 coding DNA: TGTGCCAGCAGCTTAGCGCCCAGGGCTGGGGCCAACGTCCTGACTTTC. It yields the protein CASSLAPRAGANVLTF.

Note on this clone: A read error may produce the germline difference seen at one junction end. The DNA for the CDR3 is TGTGCCATCAGTGAGTATCTGACGGCGCAGCCCCAGCATTTT. As protein: CAISEYLTAQPQHF. This chain connects TRBV6-4 to TRBJ1-5; no clear D gene. Germline lookup yields CDR1 MRHNA and CDR2 SNTAGT. The CDR3 runs to 14 residues.

The chain combines TRBV5-1 with TRBJ1-5; TRBD1 matches at 10 bases. The CDR3 contains 15 residues. V lost 4 bases and J lost 4; bases outside the gene matches: 5. Germline V CDR1 and CDR2: SGHRS, YFSETQ. CDR3 sequence: CASSPGTGANQPQHF. CDR3 bases: TGCGCCAGCAGCCCAGGGACAGGGGCAAATCAGCCCCAGCATTTT.

This clone has only one observation. The rearrangement uses TRBV25-1 and TRBJ1-3, with TRBD1 as a possible D gene (5 bases). Trimming left V 7 bases short and J 3 bases short, with 10 bases between. The CDR3 spans 13 residues. Germline loops: CDR1 MGHDK, CDR2 SYGVNS. This CDR3 is CASTRRDGNTIYF. CDR3 sequence (DNA): TGTGCCAGCACTCGCAGGGATGGAAACACCATATATTTT. Filled out from reference TRBV25-1 and TRBJ1-3, the complete variable domain reads EADIYQTPRYLVIGTGKKITLECSQTMGHDKMYWYQQDPGMELHLIHYSYGVNSTEKGDLSSESTVSRIRTEHFPLTLESARPSHTSQYLCASTRRDGNTIYFGEGSWLTVV.

The chain recombines TRBV9 with TRBJ1-2; D is undetermined. CDR3 length equals 13 residues. V lost 4 bases to trimming and J lost 1 base, with 8 bases between them. CDR1 and CDR2 (germline): SGDLS, YYNGEE. This CDR3 reads CASSLGLNYGYTF. The DNA of the CDR3 is TGTGCCAGCAGCTTAGGCCTTAACTATGGCTACACCTTC.

The CDR3 loop is CASSSPSHLKTGKLFF. In DNA form, the CDR3 reads TGTGCCAGCTCATCGCCTAGCCACTTGAAGACCGGAAAACTGTTTTTT. This chain joins TRBV18 and TRBJ1-4; D gene uncertain. Germline CDR1 and CDR2: KGHSH and LQKENI. The CDR3 spans 16 residues. Trimming removed 5 bases from V and 10 bases from J, with 23 bases in between.

This clone was counted only a few times. The V and J genes are TRBV11-3 and TRBJ1-4; tentatively, D is TRBD1 (6 bases). This CDR3 has 16 amino acids. From germline, CDR1 is SGHNT and CDR2 YENEEA. The V gene lost 2 bases and the J gene lost 2 bases, with 12 bases spanning the gap. The CDR3 is CASSLSAGATNEKLFF. CDR3 coding DNA: TGTGCCAGCAGCTTATCCGCAGGGGCTACTAATGAAAAACTGTTTTTT.

The V and J genes are TRBV6-8 and TRBJ2-1; 11 bases align to TRBD2. CDR1 MNHGY and CDR2 SAAAGT come from the germline V gene. The V gene end was trimmed by 7 bases and the J gene end by 7 bases; junction bases not matched to a gene: 15. The CDR3 is made up of 17 amino acids. CDR3 protein: CASTSGVAGGFGNEQFF. In DNA form, the CDR3 reads TGTGCCAGCACCTCCGGGGTAGCGGGGGGGTTTGGAAATGAGCAGTTCTTC.

The genes are TRBV19 and TRBJ1-1; 7 bases align to TRBD1. J was trimmed by 7 bases and V by 6 bases; bases with no gene match: 8. This CDR3 comprises 13 residues. Germline CDR1 and CDR2: LNHDA and SQIVND (reference sequence). CDR3 DNA sequence: TGTGCCAGTAGCAGGGGGTACAGGGATGAAGCTTTCTTT. It translates to CASSRGYRDEAFF.

This clone was seen once. The rearrangement joins TRBV19 to TRBJ1-1; D gene unclear. CDR3 length: 13 amino acids. V lost 3 bases and J lost 3, with 8 bases in between. From germline, CDR1 is LNHDA and CDR2 SQIVND (reference sequence). The CDR3 here is CASSIEGDTEAFF. The CDR3 DNA is TGTGCCAGTAGTATTGAGGGCGACACTGAAGCTTTCTTT.

This chain uses TRBV29-1 with TRBJ1-5; TRBD1 matches at 11 bases. Germline V gene data show CDR1 as SQVTM and CDR2 as ANQGSEA. Unmatched junction bases numbered 15, after V lost 7 bases and J lost 7 bases. The CDR3 is 16 amino acids. This chain's CDR3 is CSARFSDRGQGQPQHF. The CDR3 DNA is TGCAGCGCTCGTTTTTCGGACAGGGGGCAAGGGCAGCCCCAGCATTTT.

The chain uses TRBV6-8 and TRBJ1-1; 9 bases agree with TRBD1. CDR3 length: 14 amino acids. J was trimmed by 0 bases and V by 10 bases; bases with no gene match: 6. The germline CDR1 and CDR2 sequences are MNHGY and SAAAGT. CDR3 in DNA: TGTGCCACTACGGGACAGGGTATGAACACTGAAGCTTTCTTT. Amino acids: CATTGQGMNTEAFF.

V gene TRBV30 combines with J gene TRBJ2-7, with D uncertain. The V and J ends lost 0 bases and 4 bases respectively, with 7 bases between them. The CDR3 has 12 amino acids. Per the germline V gene, CDR1 is GTSNPN and CDR2 is SVGIG (reference sequence). CDR3 DNA: TGTGCCTGGAGTGTTTCAGTTTACGAGCAGTACTTC. This sequence encodes CAWSVSVYEQYF.

This clone has just a few counts. The rearrangement links TRBV6-8 to TRBJ2-7; possibly TRBD2 for D (5 bases). Trimming pared 6 bases from V and 4 bases from J, leaving 10 bases between. Germline V gene data show CDR1 as MNHGY and CDR2 as SAAAGT. The CDR3 is 12 residues long. The CDR3 coding sequence is TGTGCCAGCAGCCGGAGGAATTACGAGCAGTACTTC. Amino acids: CASSRRNYEQYF.